The sequence of this T cell receptor beta chain was determined in a study of blood T cell repertoires in COVID-19. For the study at large: Collection of acute and convalescent COVID-19 samples took place in the United States, Italy and Spain. Sources were T cells, B-cell-depleted T cells, or PBMCs; the material itself was cDNA or gDNA.

Authors' methods: Reference gene primer amplification in the assay estimated nucleated cell counts. Measured with immunoSEQ multiplex PCR; TCRdb has only the in-frame clones, and not every one. For V, J and clone size, that table is used; D and trimming come from the DNA. The sample includes 21,000 or so clones, approximately 92% of them seen just once. Sequenced sample: peripheral blood. The receptor comes from a human donor in a cohort sampled during active COVID-19.

This CDR3 reads CASSFSGTTSTDTQYF. CDR3 DNA: TGTGCCAGCAGTTTTTCCGGGACTACTAGCACAGATACGCAGTATTTT. V is TRBV27 and J is TRBJ2-3, with TRBD2 matching over 7 bases. V trimming: 3 bases; J trimming: 0 bases; junction bases outside the gene matches: 6. This CDR3 spans 16 amino acids. Germline CDR1 reads MNHEY; CDR2 reads SMNVEV (reference sequence).